This T cell receptor beta chain is drawn from a study of CD8+ T cells in alopecia areata. This clone has a single count. The treatment: oral pan-JAK inhibitor, 5-10 mg twice daily. It was cDNA, reverse transcribed from extracted RNA, that served as the sequencing template. Libraries were prepared by immunoSEQ multiplex PCR; TCRdb keeps only in-frame clonotypes and omits some of them. The sample lists 200,000 to 250,000 clones, 66% occurring once. This clonotype was sampled from a human donor with alopecia areata. This specimen consisted of CD4+ T cells sorted from blood, obtained around week 44, from a patient treated with tofacitinib.

In DNA form, the CDR3 reads TGTGCCAGCAGCTTGGTAGGTACGGGGGCCGCTGAAGCTTTCTTT. Protein: CASSLVGTGAAEAFF. The chain joins TRBV11-2 to TRBJ1-1; weak D call: TRBD1 (6 bases). This CDR3 spans 15 amino acids. Trimming took 3 bases from V and 6 from J, leaving 17 bases between them. Germline V gene sequence: CDR1 SGHAT, CDR2 FQNNGV.